This T cell receptor (beta chain) comes out of a study of T cells in Graves' hyperthyroidism and ophthalmopathy (dated by TCRdb to the late 2010s). Context from the whole study: Peripheral blood was collected at initial diagnosis, before any treatment. To identify TCR V-J signatures that set the groups apart, the researchers used a discovery cohort of 100 or so patients, made up of about 44 with Graves' ophthalmopathy and some 56 with stable Graves' hyperthyroidism. Prospective prediction of ophthalmopathy was tested in an independent validation cohort of approximately 19 hyperthyroidism patients and 17 patients who later progressed to ophthalmopathy. The 90 or so discovery patients were randomly split 7:3 into training and test sets. The study also compared thyroid tissue and blood T-cell repertoires from about 6 Graves' hyperthyroidism patients. Following sampling, methimazole starting at 30 mg daily was given to hyperthyroidism patients, and high-dose intravenous methylprednisolone was given to ophthalmopathy patients. The paper describes TCR Vbeta CDR3 sequencing of 135 peripheral blood samples, made up of 43 ophthalmopathy patients, 70 to 75 hyperthyroidism patients and 17 progressor patients. The paper's findings and limits, for the study overall: In cross-validation, a model built on a 13 V-J signature told ophthalmopathy apart from stable hyperthyroidism with 85% to 90% sensitivity and about 81% specificity, and in testing the same model reached 80%/75%. In validation, the model predicted progression to ophthalmopathy a median of approximately 6.3 months before onset, with approximately 70% sensitivity and about 72% specificity. Sample size was not statistically predetermined, and investigators were not blinded to group allocation. Most expanded thyroid clonotypes (frequency above 0.001) were also found in blood, which suggests that blood repertoires may mirror thyroid immune responses.

In the ophthalmopathy patients, disease was moderately to severely active, with a Clinical Activity Score of 3 or more, a NOSPECS grade of 4 or more, and a duration of less than 3 months. Patients with uncontrolled infections, other autoimmune diseases, pregnancy or lactation were excluded. Clinical symptoms, serum thyroxine and TRAb, thyroid ultrasound, and orbital computed tomography formed the basis for the diagnoses. PBMCs were isolated from approximately 10 ml of fresh peripheral blood by Ficoll-Paque density gradient centrifugation. Total RNA was extracted using Trizol reagent, and RNA quality was assessed on an Agilent 2100 Bioanalyzer. The CDR3 holds 14 amino acids from the cysteine to the phenylalanine. CDR3 DNA only is kept here, 42 bases in frame from base 1. CDR1 and CDR2, per the germline V gene (reference sequence), are SEHNR and FQNEAQ. V lost 0 bases and J lost 7 bases; the stretch between them is 10 bases long.

Amplification of TCR beta CDR3 regions was carried out from RNA transcripts. The first round of RT-PCR for the TCR CDR3 was performed with the HTBI primer set and the Qiagen OneStep RT-PCR kit. Libraries were constructed in a second round of multiplex PCR, after which size selection and purification were performed. Paired-end sequencing of the libraries was performed with 100 bp reads on an Illumina HiSeq2000. Regarding the original processing steps: SOAPnuke was used to process the raw data, throwing out any read that contained adapters or uncalled bases, had a mean Phred below 15, or lacked an exact constant-primer or identifier match. COPE v1.2.5 was used to merge high-quality paired reads, and clonotypes were defined as unique nucleotide sequences. MiTCR v1.1 was used to align the clonotypes against IMGT TRBV, TRBD and TRBJ reference segments. The analysis was restricted to V-J combinations with a frequency above 0.0001, which together covered around 99% of the repertoires. A TCS score was defined as the ratio of F50 (clonal expansion) to E x V (chaos), with BLOSUM62-based TCRdist applied between CDR3 peptides within each V-J. Welch's t-statistics and random forest reduced roughly 540 V-J features to fewer than 15, which were used in a naive Bayes classifier (R e1071). Starting from the raw public reads, TCRdb applied fastp trimming at Q25, assembled clones with MiXCR and retained in-frame beta chains. Entries that share a CDR3 protein sequence are merged under the most common genes and DNA. These V and J calls rely on TCRdb rather than the paper's analysis. The sample table holds hundreds of thousands of distinct CDR3 sequences, of which less than 25% were seen once. The ten most abundant clones make up 30% to 40% of the sample.

This clonotype has more than one count but fewer than ten. The antigen this receptor binds is unknown. Base qualities are missing; no much larger clone stands one base away. The sequence is built from TRBV7-9 and TRBJ2-1; a confident D gene designation cannot be given. Source material: blood. This TCR was sampled from a man under 40 with Graves' ophthalmopathy. The DNA sequence is TGTGCCAGCAGCTTAGCGCTGGGGTTTAATGAGCAGTTCTTC. The translation is CASSLALGFNEQFF.